Following are 20 T cell receptor beta chains from one sample sequenced in a study of beta chain features in type 1 diabetes. Sequencing targeted expressed TCRB transcripts, as all isolated RNA had been reverse transcribed. Assay: immunoSEQ multiplex PCR; the TCRdb copy retains only in-frame clones and omits some. Of 330,000 or so clones detected, roughly a fifth appear once; the ten largest clones hold under 0.05%. The sequencing sample was made of naive CD4+ T cells from blood. Source of these receptors: a woman between 18 and 29 years old in good health.

This clone was seen more than once but under ten times. The chain's CDR3 is CASSFSGTDNQPQHF. In nucleotides, the CDR3 is TGTGCCAGCAGCTTCTCCGGGACAGACAATCAGCCCCAGCATTTT. The chain links TRBV7-2 to TRBJ1-5; 7 nucleotides line up with TRBD1. The CDR3 length is 15 residues. J was trimmed by 3 bases and V by 3 bases; bases with no gene match: 5. Looked up from germline, CDR1 is SGHTA and CDR2 is FQGNSA.

The chain is built from TRBV30 and TRBJ1-4, with D unclear. The CDR3 is 12 residues long. V lost 2 bases and J 6 bases, leaving 7 bases between the germline ends. Germline CDR1 reads GTSNPN; CDR2 reads SVGIG (reference sequence). The CDR3 nucleotides read TGTGCCTGGAGTAGCTCCGATGAAAAACTGTTTTTT. This translates into CAWSSSDEKLFF. The whole variable domain, filled in from reference TRBV30 and TRBJ1-4, reads SQTIHQWPATLVQPVGSPLSLECTVEGTSNPNLYWYRQAAGRGLQLLFYSVGIGQISSEVPQNLSASRPQDRQFILSSKKLLLSDSGFYLCAWSSSDEKLFFGSGTQLSVL.

This clone was observed a few times. V and J are TRBV9 and TRBJ2-1; possible D gene TRBD2, 6 bases. Deletions cut 5 bases from V and 0 bases from J, with 9 bases between. The CDR3 is made up of 14 amino acids. Germline CDR1 and CDR2: SGDLS and YYNGEE. CDR3 amino acids: CASRAGFSYNEQFF. CDR3 DNA: TGTGCCAGCAGGGCGGGGTTCTCCTACAATGAGCAGTTCTTC.

The gene calls are TRBV30 and TRBJ2-7; 8 bases are shared with TRBD2. With V trimmed by 5 bases and J by 1 base, 7 bases remained unmatched. Germline CDR1 GTSNPN, CDR2 SVGIG (reference sequence). The CDR3 totals 14 residues. The CDR3 DNA is TGTGCCTGGGCCTGGACTAGCCCGTCCTACGAGCAGTACTTC. Amino acid sequence: CAWAWTSPSYEQYF. Full variable domain (remainder filled in from reference TRBV30 and TRBJ2-7): SQTIHQWPATLVQPVGSPLSLECTVEGTSNPNLYWYRQAAGRGLQLLFYSVGIGQISSEVPQNLSASRPQDRQFILSSKKLLLSDSGFYLCAWAWTSPSYEQYFGPGTRLTVT.

This sequence joins TRBV25-1 and TRBJ2-2; maybe TRBD2 (6 bases). Between the trimmed V and J ends, which lost 6 bases and 4 bases, there was a span of 9 bases. CDR1 and CDR2 (germline): MGHDK, SYGVNS. There are 13 residues in the CDR3. CDR3 in DNA: TGTGCCAGCAGAGCGGAGGGCACCGGGGAGCTGTTTTTT. This gives the protein CASRAEGTGELFF.

The CDR3 DNA reads as TGTGCCAGCAGCTTGGGGACAGGGCGGCAGTTCTTC. It specifies CASSLGTGRQFF. V is TRBV7-2 and J is TRBJ2-1; 9 bases are a match to TRBD1. The CDR3 runs 12 residues. V lost 3 bases, J lost 12 bases, and 3 bases stayed unmatched. The germline CDR1 and CDR2 sequences are SGHTA and FQGNSA.

This clone has a handful of counts. Other DNA variants within this sample encode the same CDR3. The J gene is TRBJ2-1, the V gene TRBV5-1; D not resolved. CDR1 and CDR2 (germline): SGHRS, YFSETQ. V was shortened by 0 bases and J by 7 bases, with 5 bases between the two germline ends. This CDR3 comprises 12 residues. CDR3 sequence (DNA): TGCGCCAGCAGCTTGGGGGCGAATGAGCAGTTCTTC. Translating gives CASSLGANEQFF.

The V and J genes are TRBV5-1 and TRBJ1-2; TRBD1 matches at 10 bases. Looked up from germline, CDR1 is SGHRS and CDR2 is YFSETQ. V shed 4 bases, J shed 1 base, and the junction held 7 bases outside the gene matches. The CDR3 covers 16 residues. CDR3 in DNA: TGCGCCAGCAGCATCACTGGACAGGGGGTTAACTATGGCTACACCTTC. Encoded protein: CASSITGQGVNYGYTF.

This chain connects TRBV6-5 to TRBJ2-1; D is possibly TRBD1 (5 bases). Germline V gene lookup returns CDR1 MNHEY and CDR2 SVGAGI. Deletions cut 2 bases from V and 8 bases from J, with 10 bases between. The CDR3 runs to 13 residues. CDR3 bases: TGTGCCAGCAGTTACAACCAGGGCCATGAGCAGTTCTTC. This encodes CASSYNQGHEQFF.

This clone was seen more than once but under ten times. The chain carries TRBV30 and TRBJ1-1; TRBD1 might be the D (5 bases). The CDR3 extends over 13 amino acids. Between the trimmed V and J ends, which lost 3 bases and 5 bases, there was a span of 13 bases. The germline CDR1 and CDR2 sequences are GTSNPN and SVGIG (reference sequence). The chain's CDR3 is CAWSGQSGTEAFF. The CDR3 coding sequence is TGTGCCTGGAGCGGACAATCAGGGACTGAAGCTTTCTTT.

There are a few counts of this clone. The chain joins TRBV11-3 to TRBJ2-7; D uncertain. V shed 5 bases and J shed 7 bases, with 6 bases lying between them. The CDR3 is 10 amino acids. The germline CDR1 and CDR2 sequences are SGHNT and YENEEA. Here the CDR3 reads CASSPGEQYF. The CDR3 nucleotides read TGTGCCAGCAGCCCCGGGGAGCAGTACTTC.

This clone was seen just once. This CDR3 reads CASSRGPNEKLFF. CDR3 DNA sequence: TGTGCCAGCAGCAGGGGTCCTAATGAAAAACTGTTTTTT. This rearrangement joins TRBV6-5 to TRBJ1-4; a weak D match, TRBD1 (6 bases). From germline, CDR1 is MNHEY and CDR2 SVGAGI. The CDR3 contains 13 residues. V gave up 6 bases and J gave up 3 bases, with 8 bases separating them.

This clone was detected only a few times. The J gene is TRBJ2-3, the V gene TRBV4-1, with D possibly matching TRBD2 (6 bases). Germline CDR1 reads MGHRA; CDR2 reads YSYEKL. Trimming took off 0 bases at V and 3 bases at J, with 13 bases between the two ends. The CDR3 extends over 16 amino acids. The CDR3 reads CASSQDSRGLTDTQYF. The CDR3 coding sequence is TGCGCCAGCAGCCAAGATAGTAGGGGACTTACAGATACGCAGTATTTT.

This clone has only a few counts. The rearrangement uses TRBV10-3 and TRBJ2-1; TRBD1 agrees at 9 bases. The CDR3 spans 15 residues. Trimming cost V 4 bases and J 4 bases; bases outside gene matches: 5. Germline assignment: CDR1 ENHRY and CDR2 SYGVKD. CDR3 nucleotide sequence: TGTGCCATCAGTGGCCTTGGGACAGGGTACAATGAGCAGTTCTTC. It specifies CAISGLGTGYNEQFF.

There are a few counts of this clone. The rearrangement uses TRBV28 and TRBJ2-3; 9 bases map to TRBD2. Germline V gives CDR1 MDHEN, CDR2 SYDVKM. V lost 5 bases, J lost 10 bases, and 4 bases stayed unmatched. The CDR3 loop spans 12 amino acids. CDR3 loop: CASSVSGSAQYF. CDR3 sequence (DNA): TGTGCCAGCAGTGTTAGCGGGAGCGCGCAGTATTTT.

The chain has TRBV19 and TRBJ2-7; a weak D match, TRBD1 (6 bases). Germline V CDR1 and CDR2: LNHDA, SQIVND (reference sequence). Trimming took 1 base from V and 6 from J, leaving 10 bases between them. The CDR3 covers 13 residues. In nucleotides, the CDR3 is TGTGCCAGTAGTATAGGGGGGACAACCGAGCAGTACTTC. It is translated as CASSIGGTTEQYF.

This clone appeared a few times. The chain carries TRBV7-2 and TRBJ1-5; 9 bases align to TRBD1. Germline V gives CDR1 SGHTA, CDR2 FQGNSA. V shed 4 bases, J shed 2 bases, and the junction held 0 bases outside the gene matches. The CDR3 extends over 14 amino acids. CDR3 residues: CASSWTGGNQPQHF. DNA for the CDR3: TGTGCCAGCAGCTGGACAGGGGGCAATCAGCCCCAGCATTTT.

The V and J genes are TRBV7-9 and TRBJ2-1; 7 bases are shared with TRBD2. Germline V gene lookup returns CDR1 SEHNR and CDR2 FQNEAQ (reference sequence). The length of the CDR3 is 13 residues. V shed 5 bases and J 10 bases; nucleotides not matched to a gene: 8. The CDR3 loop reads CASSLERGMEQFF. For the CDR3, the DNA is TGTGCCAGCAGCCTAGAGCGGGGAATGGAGCAGTTCTTC.

This clone was counted a few times. CDR3 DNA: TGTGCCAGCTCACCACCTACAGGGATCACCGGGGAGCTGTTTTTT. It translates to CASSPPTGITGELFF. The V and J genes are TRBV18 and TRBJ2-2, with D possibly TRBD1 on 6 matching bases. Per germline, CDR1 KGHSH and CDR2 LQKENI. CDR3 size: 15 residues. Trimming took 0 bases from V and 4 from J, leaving 9 bases between them.

In DNA form, the CDR3 reads TGTGCCTGGAGTACTCTAGCGGGAGAGCAGTACTTC. Its protein product is CAWSTLAGEQYF. The V gene is TRBV30, the J gene TRBJ2-7, with 9 nucleotides matching TRBD2. The V segment lost 2 bases and the J segment 7 bases; nucleotides outside the gene matches: 3. The CDR3 length is 12 residues. The V gene's germline CDR1 is GTSNPN and CDR2 SVGIG (reference sequence).